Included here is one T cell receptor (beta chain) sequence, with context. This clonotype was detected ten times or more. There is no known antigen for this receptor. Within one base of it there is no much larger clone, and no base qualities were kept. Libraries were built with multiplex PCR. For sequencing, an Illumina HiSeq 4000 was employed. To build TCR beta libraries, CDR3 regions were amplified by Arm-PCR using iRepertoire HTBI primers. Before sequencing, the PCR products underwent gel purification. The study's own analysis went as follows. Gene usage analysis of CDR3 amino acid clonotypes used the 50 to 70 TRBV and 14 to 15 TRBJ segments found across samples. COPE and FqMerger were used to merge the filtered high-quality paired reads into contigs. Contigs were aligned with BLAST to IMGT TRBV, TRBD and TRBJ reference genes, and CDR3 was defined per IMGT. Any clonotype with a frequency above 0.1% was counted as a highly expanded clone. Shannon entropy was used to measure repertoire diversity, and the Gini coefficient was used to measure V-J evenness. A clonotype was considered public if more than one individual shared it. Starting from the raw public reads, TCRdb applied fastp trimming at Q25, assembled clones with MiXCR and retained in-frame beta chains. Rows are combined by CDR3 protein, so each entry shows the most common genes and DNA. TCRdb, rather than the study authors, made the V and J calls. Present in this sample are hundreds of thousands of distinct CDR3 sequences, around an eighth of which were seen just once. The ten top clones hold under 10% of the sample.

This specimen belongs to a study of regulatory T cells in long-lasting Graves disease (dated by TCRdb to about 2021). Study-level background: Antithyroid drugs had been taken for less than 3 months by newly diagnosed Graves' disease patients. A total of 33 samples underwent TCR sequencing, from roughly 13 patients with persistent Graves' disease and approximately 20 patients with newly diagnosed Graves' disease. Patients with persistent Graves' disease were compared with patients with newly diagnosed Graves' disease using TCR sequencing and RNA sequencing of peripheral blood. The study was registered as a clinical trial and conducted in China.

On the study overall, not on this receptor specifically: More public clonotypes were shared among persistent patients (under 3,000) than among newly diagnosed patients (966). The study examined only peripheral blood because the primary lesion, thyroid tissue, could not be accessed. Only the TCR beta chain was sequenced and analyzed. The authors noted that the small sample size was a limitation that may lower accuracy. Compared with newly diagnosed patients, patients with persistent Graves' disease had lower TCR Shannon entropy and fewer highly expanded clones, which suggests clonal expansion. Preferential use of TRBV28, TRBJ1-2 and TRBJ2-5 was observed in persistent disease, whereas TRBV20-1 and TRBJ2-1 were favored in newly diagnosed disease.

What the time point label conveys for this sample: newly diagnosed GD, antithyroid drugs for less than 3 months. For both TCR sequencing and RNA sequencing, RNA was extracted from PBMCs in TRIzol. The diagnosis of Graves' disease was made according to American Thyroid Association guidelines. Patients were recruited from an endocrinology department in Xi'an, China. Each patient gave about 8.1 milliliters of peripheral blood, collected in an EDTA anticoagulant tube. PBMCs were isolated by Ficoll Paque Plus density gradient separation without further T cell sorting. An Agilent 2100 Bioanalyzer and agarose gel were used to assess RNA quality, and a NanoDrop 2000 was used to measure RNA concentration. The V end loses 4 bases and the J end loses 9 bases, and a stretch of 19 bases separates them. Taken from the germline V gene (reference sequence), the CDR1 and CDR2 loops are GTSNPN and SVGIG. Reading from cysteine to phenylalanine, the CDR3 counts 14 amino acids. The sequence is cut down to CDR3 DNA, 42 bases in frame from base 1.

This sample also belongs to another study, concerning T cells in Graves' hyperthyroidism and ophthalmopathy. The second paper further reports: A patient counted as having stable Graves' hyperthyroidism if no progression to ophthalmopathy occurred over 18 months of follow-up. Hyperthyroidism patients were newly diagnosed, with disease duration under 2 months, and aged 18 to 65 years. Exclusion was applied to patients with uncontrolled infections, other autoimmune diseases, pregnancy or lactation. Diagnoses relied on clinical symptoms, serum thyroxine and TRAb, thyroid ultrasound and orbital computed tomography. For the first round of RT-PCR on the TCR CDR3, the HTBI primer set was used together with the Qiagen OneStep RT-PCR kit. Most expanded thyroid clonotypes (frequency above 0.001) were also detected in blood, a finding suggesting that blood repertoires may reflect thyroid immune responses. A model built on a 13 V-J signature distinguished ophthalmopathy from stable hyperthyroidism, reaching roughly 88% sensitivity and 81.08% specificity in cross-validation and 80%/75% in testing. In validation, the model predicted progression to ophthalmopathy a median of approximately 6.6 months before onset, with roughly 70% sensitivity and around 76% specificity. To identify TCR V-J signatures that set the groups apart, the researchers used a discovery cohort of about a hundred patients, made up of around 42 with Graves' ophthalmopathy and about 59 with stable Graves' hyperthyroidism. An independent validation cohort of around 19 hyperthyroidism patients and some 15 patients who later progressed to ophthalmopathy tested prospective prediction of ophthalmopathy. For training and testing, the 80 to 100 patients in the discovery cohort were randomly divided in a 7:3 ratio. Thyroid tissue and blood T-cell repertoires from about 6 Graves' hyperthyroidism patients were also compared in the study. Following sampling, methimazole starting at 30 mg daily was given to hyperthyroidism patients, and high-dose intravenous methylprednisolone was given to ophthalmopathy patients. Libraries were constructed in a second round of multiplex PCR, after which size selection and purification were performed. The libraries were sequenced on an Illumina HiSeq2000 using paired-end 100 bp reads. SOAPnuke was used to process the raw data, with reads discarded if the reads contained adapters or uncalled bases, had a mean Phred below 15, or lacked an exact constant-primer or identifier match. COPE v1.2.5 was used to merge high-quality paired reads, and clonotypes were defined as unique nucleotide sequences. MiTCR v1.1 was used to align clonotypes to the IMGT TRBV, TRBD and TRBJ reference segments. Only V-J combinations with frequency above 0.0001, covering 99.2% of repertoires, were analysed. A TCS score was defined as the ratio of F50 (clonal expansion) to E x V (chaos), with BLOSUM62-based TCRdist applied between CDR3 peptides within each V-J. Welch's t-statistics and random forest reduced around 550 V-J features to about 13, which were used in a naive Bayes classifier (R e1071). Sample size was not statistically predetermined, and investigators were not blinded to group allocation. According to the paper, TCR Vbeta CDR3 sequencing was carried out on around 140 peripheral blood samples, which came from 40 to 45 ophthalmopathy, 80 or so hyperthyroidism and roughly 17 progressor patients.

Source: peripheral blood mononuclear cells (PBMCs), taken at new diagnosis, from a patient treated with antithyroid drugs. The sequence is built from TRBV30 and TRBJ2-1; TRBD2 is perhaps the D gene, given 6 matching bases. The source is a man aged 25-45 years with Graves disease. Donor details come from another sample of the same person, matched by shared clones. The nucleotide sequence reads TGTGCCTGGAATTGGGGGGAGGAGTATGGTGAGCAGTTCTTC. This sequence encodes CAWNWGEEYGEQFF.